Presented here are 5 T cell receptor beta chains from one specimen sequenced in a study of cytotoxic CD8 clonotypes in ibrutinib-treated CLL. Using immunoSEQ multiplex PCR, the repertoire was profiled, and TCRdb retains in-frame clones only, with some absent. This sample carries under 40,000 clones, roughly 50% of them seen once, and the ten largest clones take 15% to 20%. Sequenced here: PBMCs, sampled before ibrutinib treatment. Receptors originate from a human donor with chronic lymphocytic leukemia.

This chain joins TRBV9 and TRBJ2-5; unclear D gene. This CDR3 is built from 14 residues. Trimming took off 0 bases at V and 1 base at J, with 7 bases between the two ends. Germline values: CDR1 SGDLS, CDR2 YYNGEE. The CDR3 DNA is TGTGCCAGCAGCGTAGGTCCAGCCCAAGAGACCCAGTACTTC. It codes for CASSVGPAQETQYF.

This clone was seen ten or more times. This chain uses TRBV7-2 with TRBJ2-7; TRBD1 is a possible D gene (5 bases). CDR1 SGHTA and CDR2 FQGNSA come from the germline V gene. The CDR3 is 15 amino acids. V was pared by 2 bases and J by 7 bases, with 18 bases between. CDR3 region: CASSLQGTRAGEQYF. CDR3 nucleotides: TGTGCCAGCAGCTTACAGGGAACCAGGGCTGGGGAGCAGTACTTC.

The chain is built from TRBV7-9 and TRBJ2-7; 8 bases align to TRBD2. CDR1 SEHNR and CDR2 FQNEAQ come from the germline V gene (reference sequence). The junction had 11 bases not matched to a gene; V was cut back by 4 bases and J by 0 bases. This CDR3 contains 17 residues. CDR3 in amino acids: CASSSGGSGGGSYEQYF. The CDR3 DNA sequence: TGTGCCAGCAGCTCCGGGGGCAGCGGGGGTGGCTCCTACGAGCAGTACTTC.

The chain is built from TRBV6-5 and TRBJ1-5; TRBD1 is a possible D gene (6 bases). Trimming removed 6 bases at V and 4 bases at J, with 16 bases between. This CDR3 has 15 residues. Germline assignment: CDR1 MNHEY and CDR2 SVGAGI. The CDR3 region is CASSPQGRGNQPQHF. The CDR3 nucleotides are TGTGCCAGCAGCCCCCAGGGGAGGGGGAATCAGCCCCAGCATTTT.

The V gene is TRBV29-1, the J gene TRBJ2-5; 7 bases fit TRBD1. The germline V gene encodes CDR1 SQVTM and CDR2 ANQGSEA. Trimming took 6 bases from V and 1 from J; bases not matched to a gene: 11. The CDR3 length is 15 residues. The CDR3 DNA reads as TGCAGCGTGGAAAGACAGGGAGCCCCCCAAGAGACCCAGTACTTC. Amino acid sequence: CSVERQGAPQETQYF.